This T cell receptor (beta chain) was captured by sequencing in a study of T-cell reconstitution after alpha-beta-depleted transplantation in children. Unique molecular identifiers featured in how the TCRbeta library was prepared. TCRdb reanalysed the PCR reads using MiXCR and keeps one entry per CDR3 protein. Of hundreds of thousands of distinct CDR3 sequences listed, 9.5% to 15% are singletons. Looked up from germline, CDR1 is SGHRS and CDR2 is YFSETQ. The CDR3 consists of 14 residues. Trimming took 6 bases from V and 2 from J; bases not matched to a gene: 6. This sample comprised PBMCs from the stem cell graft donor, obtained from the stem cell graft. The chain joins TRBV5-1 to TRBJ1-2; the match to TRBD1 covers 8 bases. The source is a human donor who donated a stem cell graft to a child with acute lymphoblastic leukemia. CDR3 protein: CASKSGTGNYGYTF. CDR3 coding DNA: TGCGCCAGCAAGTCCGGGACAGGAAACTATGGCTACACCTTC.